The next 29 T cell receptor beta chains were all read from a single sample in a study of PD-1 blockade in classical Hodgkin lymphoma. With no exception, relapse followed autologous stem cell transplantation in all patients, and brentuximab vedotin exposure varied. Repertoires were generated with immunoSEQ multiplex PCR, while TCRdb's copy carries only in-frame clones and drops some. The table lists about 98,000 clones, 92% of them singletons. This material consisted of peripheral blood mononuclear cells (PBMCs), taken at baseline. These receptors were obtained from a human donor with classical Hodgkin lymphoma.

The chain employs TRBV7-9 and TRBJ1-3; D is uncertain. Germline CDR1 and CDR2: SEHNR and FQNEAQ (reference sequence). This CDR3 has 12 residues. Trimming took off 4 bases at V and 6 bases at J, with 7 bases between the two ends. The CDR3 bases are TGTGCCAGCAGCTCCCTAGTAAACACCATATATTTT. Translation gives CASSSLVNTIYF.

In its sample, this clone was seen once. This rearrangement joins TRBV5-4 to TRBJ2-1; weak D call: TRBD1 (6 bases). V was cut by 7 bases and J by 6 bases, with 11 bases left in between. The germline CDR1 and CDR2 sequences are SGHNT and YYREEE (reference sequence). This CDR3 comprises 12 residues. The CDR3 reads CASSGVGNEQFF. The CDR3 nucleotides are TGTGCCAGCTCAGGGGTTGGCAATGAGCAGTTCTTC. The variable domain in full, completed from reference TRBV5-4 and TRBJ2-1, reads ETGVTQSPTHLIKTRGQQVTLRCSSQSGHNTVSWYQQALGQGPQFIFQYYREEENGRGNFPPRFSGLQFPNYSSELNVNALELDDSALYLCASSGVGNEQFFGPGTRLTVL.

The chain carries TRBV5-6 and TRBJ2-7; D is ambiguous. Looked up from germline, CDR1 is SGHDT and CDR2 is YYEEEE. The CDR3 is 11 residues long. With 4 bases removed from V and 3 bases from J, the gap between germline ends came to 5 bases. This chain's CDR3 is CASSALYEQYF. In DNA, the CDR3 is TGTGCCAGCAGCGCCCTCTACGAGCAGTACTTC.

This CDR3 reads CAWSDGTGPHTDTQYF. In nucleotides, the CDR3 is TGTGCCTGGAGCGATGGGACTGGCCCTCACACAGATACGCAGTATTTT. V and J are TRBV30 and TRBJ2-3; TRBD2 might be the D (6 bases). V was trimmed by 3 bases and J by 2 bases, leaving 18 bases between them. The germline gives CDR1 GTSNPN, CDR2 SVGIG (reference sequence). The CDR3 consists of 16 residues.

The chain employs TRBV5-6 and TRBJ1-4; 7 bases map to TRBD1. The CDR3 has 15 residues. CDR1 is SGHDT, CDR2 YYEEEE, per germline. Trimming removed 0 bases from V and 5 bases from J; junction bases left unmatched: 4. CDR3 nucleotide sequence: TGTGCCAGCAGCTTGGTTTGGACAGGAAATGAAAAACTGTTTTTT. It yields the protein CASSLVWTGNEKLFF.

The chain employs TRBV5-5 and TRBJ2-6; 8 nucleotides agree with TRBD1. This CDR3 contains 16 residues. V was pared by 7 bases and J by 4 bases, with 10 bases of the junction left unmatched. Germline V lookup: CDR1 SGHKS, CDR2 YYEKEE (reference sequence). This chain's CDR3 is CASERTGNGGANVLTF. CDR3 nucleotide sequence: TGTGCCAGCGAAAGGACAGGGAACGGGGGGGCCAACGTCCTGACTTTC.

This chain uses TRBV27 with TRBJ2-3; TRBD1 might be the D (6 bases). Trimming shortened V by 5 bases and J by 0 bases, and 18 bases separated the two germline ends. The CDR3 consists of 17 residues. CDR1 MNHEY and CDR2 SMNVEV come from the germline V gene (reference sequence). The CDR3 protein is CASSTIQGRLSTDTQYF. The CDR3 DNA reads TGTGCCAGCAGTACAATTCAGGGGCGCCTGAGCACAGATACGCAGTATTTT.

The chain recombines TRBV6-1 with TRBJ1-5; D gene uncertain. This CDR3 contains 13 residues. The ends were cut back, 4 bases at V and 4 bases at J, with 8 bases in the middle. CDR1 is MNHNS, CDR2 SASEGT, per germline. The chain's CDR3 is CASSVKTNQPQHF. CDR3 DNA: TGTGCCAGCAGTGTAAAGACAAATCAGCCCCAGCATTTT.

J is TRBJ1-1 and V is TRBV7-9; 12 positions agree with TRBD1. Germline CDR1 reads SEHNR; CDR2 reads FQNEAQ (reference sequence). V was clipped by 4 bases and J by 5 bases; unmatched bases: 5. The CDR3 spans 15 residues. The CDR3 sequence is CASSYRDRGQTEAFF. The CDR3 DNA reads TGTGCCAGCAGCTACCGGGACAGGGGGCAAACTGAAGCTTTCTTT.

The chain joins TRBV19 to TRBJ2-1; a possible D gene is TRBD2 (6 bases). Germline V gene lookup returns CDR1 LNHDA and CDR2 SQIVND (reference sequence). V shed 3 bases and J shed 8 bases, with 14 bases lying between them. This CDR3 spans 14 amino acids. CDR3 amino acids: CASSMGTQQDEQFF. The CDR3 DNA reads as TGTGCCAGTAGTATGGGGACTCAGCAGGATGAGCAGTTCTTC.

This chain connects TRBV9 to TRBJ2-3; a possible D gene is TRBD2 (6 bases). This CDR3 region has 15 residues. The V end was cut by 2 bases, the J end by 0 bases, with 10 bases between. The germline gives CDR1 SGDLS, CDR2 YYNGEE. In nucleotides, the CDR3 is TGTGCCAGCAGCGTTCTAGCGTCTAGCACAGATACGCAGTATTTT. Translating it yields CASSVLASSTDTQYF.

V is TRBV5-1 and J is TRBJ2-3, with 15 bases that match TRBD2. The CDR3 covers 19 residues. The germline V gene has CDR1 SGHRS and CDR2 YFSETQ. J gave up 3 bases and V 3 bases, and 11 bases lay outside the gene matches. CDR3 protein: CASSSELTGTSGRTDTQYF. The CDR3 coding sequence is TGCGCCAGCAGCTCGGAACTTACCGGGACTAGCGGGAGGACAGATACGCAGTATTTT.

The CDR3 sequence is CASSPGGTDTQYF. The CDR3 DNA is TGTGCCAGCAGCCCGGGTGGCACAGATACGCAGTATTTT. The V call is TRBV11-3, the J call TRBJ2-3; D not certain. Germline V lookup: CDR1 SGHNT, CDR2 YENEEA. The CDR3 spans 13 residues. V lost 5 bases and J 1 base, leaving 7 bases between the germline ends. The complete variable domain, with remaining parts taken from reference TRBV11-3 and TRBJ2-3, reads EAGVVQSPRYKIIEKKQPVAFWCNPISGHNTLYWYLQNLGQGPELLIRYENEEAVDDSQLPKDRFSAERLKGVDSTLKIQPAELGDSAVYLCASSPGGTDTQYFGPGTRLTVL.

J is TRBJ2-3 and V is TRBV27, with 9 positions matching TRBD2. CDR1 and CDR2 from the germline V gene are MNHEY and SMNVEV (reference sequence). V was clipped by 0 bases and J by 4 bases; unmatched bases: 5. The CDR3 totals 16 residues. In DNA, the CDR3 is TGTGCCAGCAGTTTATCAGTAGCGGGAGTGGCAGATACGCAGTATTTT. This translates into CASSLSVAGVADTQYF.

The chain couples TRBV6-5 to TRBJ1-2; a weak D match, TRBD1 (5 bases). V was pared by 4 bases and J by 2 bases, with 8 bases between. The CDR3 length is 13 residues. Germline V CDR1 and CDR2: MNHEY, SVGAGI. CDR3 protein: CASSLGGNYGYTF. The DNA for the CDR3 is TGTGCCAGCAGTTTGGGGGGGAACTATGGCTACACCTTC.

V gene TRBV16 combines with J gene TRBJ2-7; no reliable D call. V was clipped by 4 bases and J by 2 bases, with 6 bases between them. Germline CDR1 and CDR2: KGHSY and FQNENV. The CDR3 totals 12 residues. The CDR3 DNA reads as TGTGCCAGCAGCCTCAACCCCTACGAGCAGTACTTC. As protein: CASSLNPYEQYF. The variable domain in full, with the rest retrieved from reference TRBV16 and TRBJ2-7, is GEEVAQTPKHLVRGEGQKAKLYCAPIKGHSYVFWYQQVLKNEFKFLISFQNENVFDETGMPKERFSAKCLPNSPCSLEIQATKLEDSAVYFCASSLNPYEQYFGPGTRLTVT.

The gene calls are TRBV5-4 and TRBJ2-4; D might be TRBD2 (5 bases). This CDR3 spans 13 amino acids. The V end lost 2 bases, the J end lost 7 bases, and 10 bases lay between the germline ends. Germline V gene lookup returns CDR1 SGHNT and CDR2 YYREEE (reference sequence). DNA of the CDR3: TGTGCCAGCAGCTTCGGACCGGGGAACATTCAGTACTTC. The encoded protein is CASSFGPGNIQYF.

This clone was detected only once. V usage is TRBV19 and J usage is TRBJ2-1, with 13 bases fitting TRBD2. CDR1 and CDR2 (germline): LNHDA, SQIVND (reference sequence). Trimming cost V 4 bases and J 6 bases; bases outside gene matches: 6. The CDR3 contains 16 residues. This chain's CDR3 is CASSKLAGGPGNEQFF. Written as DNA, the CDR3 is TGTGCCAGTAGTAAACTAGCGGGAGGGCCTGGCAATGAGCAGTTCTTC.

The CDR3 region is CASVQGTYEQYF. CDR3 in DNA: TGTGCCAGCGTACAGGGTACGTACGAGCAGTACTTC. The rearrangement links TRBV28 to TRBJ2-7; D may be TRBD1 (6 bases). The V gene's germline CDR1 is MDHEN and CDR2 SYDVKM. The germline V and J ends were trimmed by 8 bases and 4 bases, with 12 bases remaining between them. CDR3 length equals 12 residues.

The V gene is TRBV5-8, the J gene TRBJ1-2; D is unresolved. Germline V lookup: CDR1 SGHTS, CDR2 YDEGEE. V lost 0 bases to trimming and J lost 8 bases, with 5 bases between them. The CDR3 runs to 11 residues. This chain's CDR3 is CASSLDDGYTF. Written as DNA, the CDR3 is TGTGCCAGCAGCTTGGACGACGGCTACACCTTC.

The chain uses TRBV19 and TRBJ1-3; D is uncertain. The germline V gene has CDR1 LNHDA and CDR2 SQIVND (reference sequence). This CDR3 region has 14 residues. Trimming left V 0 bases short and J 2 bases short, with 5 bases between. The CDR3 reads CASSIDGTGNTIYF. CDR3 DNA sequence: TGTGCCAGTAGTATAGATGGAACTGGAAACACCATATATTTT.

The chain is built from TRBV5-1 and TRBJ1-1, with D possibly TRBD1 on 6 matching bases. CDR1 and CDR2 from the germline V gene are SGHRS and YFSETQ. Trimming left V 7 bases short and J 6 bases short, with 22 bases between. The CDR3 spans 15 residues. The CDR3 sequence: CASELSSGGLAEAFF. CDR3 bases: TGCGCCAGCGAACTCTCGAGCGGGGGGCTGGCTGAAGCTTTCTTT.

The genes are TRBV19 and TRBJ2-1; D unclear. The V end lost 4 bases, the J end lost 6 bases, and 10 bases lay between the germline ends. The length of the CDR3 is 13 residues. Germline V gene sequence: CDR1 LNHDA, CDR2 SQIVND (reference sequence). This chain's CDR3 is CASSNIAANEQFF. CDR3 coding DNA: TGTGCCAGTAGTAATATTGCCGCCAATGAGCAGTTCTTC.

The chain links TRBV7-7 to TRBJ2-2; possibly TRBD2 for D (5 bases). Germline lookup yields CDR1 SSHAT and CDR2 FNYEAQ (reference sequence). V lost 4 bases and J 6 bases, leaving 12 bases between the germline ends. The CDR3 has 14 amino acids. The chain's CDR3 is CASSYKAGAGELFF. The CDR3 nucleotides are TGTGCCAGCAGCTACAAAGCCGGGGCCGGGGAGCTGTTTTTT.

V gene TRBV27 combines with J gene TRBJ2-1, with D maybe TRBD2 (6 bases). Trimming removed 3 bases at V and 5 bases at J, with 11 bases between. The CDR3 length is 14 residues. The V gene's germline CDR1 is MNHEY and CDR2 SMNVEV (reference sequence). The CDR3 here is CASSLGGRNNEQFF. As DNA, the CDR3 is TGTGCCAGCAGTTTGGGGGGTCGGAACAATGAGCAGTTCTTC.

The CDR3 nucleotides read TGTGCCAGCAGTGACTCGACAGGGCCCGGGACTGAAGCTTTCTTT. Translated, it gives CASSDSTGPGTEAFF. V and J are TRBV6-4 and TRBJ1-1, with 7 bases lining up with TRBD1. In germline, CDR1 is MRHNA, CDR2 SNTAGT. This CDR3 region has 15 residues. Unmatched junction bases numbered 6, after V lost 0 bases and J lost 5 bases.

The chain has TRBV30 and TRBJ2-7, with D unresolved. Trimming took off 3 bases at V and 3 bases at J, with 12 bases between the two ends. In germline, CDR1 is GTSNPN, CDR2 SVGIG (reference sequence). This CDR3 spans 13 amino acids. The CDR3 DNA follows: TGTGCCTGGAGGAAGACGCTGAACTACGAGCAGTACTTC. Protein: CAWRKTLNYEQYF.

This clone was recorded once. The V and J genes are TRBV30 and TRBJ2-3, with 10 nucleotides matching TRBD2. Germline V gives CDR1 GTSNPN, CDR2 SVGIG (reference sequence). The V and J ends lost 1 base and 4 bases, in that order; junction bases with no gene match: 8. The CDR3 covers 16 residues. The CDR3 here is CAWSDPLAGEADTQYF. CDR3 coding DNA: TGTGCCTGGAGTGACCCGCTAGCGGGAGAAGCAGATACGCAGTATTTT.

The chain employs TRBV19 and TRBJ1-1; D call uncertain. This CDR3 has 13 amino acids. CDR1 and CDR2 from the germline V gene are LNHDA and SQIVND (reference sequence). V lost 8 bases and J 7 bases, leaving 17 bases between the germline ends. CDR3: CASVSLPQGEAFF. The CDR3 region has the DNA TGTGCCAGTGTCTCCCTGCCCCAAGGTGAAGCTTTCTTT.